The source of this TCR beta chain is a study of PD-L1 blockade in urothelial cancer. Background on the study: Male sex and bladder-origin urothelial cancer characterized about 85% of the roughly 29 patients.

The templates were synthetic TCR analogs, and they were spiked into each PCR. Sequenced by immunoSEQ multiplex PCR; TCRdb stores in-frame clones only, minus some. The table has around 33,000 clones, almost 85% seen once. The CDR3 is 15 residues long. Germline V gives CDR1 KGHSH, CDR2 LQKENI. V shed 2 bases, J shed 3 bases, and the junction held 6 bases outside the gene matches. This TCR was recovered from a man aged 65-85 years with urothelial cancer. The source material was PBMCs, sampled around atezolizumab (anti-PD-L1) treatment. The rearrangement uses TRBV18 and TRBJ1-1; TRBD1 matches 7 bases. The CDR3 DNA sequence: TGTGCCAGCTCACCAAGAAGGGGGCGGGACACTGAAGCTTTCTTT. This encodes CASSPRRGRDTEAFF.